These 28 T cell receptor beta chains came from one sample sequenced in a study of shared clonotypes between healthy human individuals. The assay was immunoSEQ multiplex PCR, and TCRdb's table has in-frame clones only and misses some. The profile shows fewer than 1.6 million clones, 98% to 99% of them singletons. The sequencing input was naive CD4+ T cells sorted from blood. Subset: CD45RA+ positively selected. All receptors derive from a man aged 25 to 40 in good health.

This clone came up once. The chain recombines TRBV21-1 with TRBJ2-5; TRBD2 reflects the table's D call only, with no check against the DNA. TRBV21-1 is labeled a pseudogene. The CDR3 is made up of 16 amino acids. The CDR3 loop reads CASNPGFAEYQETQYF. For the CDR3, the DNA is TGTGCCAGCAACCCGGGGTTTGCAGAATACCAAGAGACCCAGTACTTC.

The chain recombines TRBV7-9 with TRBJ1-1; D gene uncertain. This CDR3 is 15 amino acids long. Germline V CDR1 and CDR2: SEHNR, FQNEAQ (reference sequence). V gave up 6 bases and J gave up 1 base, with 15 bases separating them. DNA of the CDR3: TGTGCCAGCAGTTTTTTCGGTATATCGAACACTGAAGCTTTCTTT. Translated: CASSFFGISNTEAFF.

The V gene is TRBV7-3, the J gene TRBJ2-1; the match to TRBD2 covers 9 bases. The germline gives CDR1 SGHTA, CDR2 FQGTGA. The CDR3 extends over 16 amino acids. V gave up 5 bases and J gave up 7 bases; unmatched junction bases: 12. This chain's CDR3 is CASSPIAGEGRNEQFF. CDR3 coding DNA: TGTGCCAGCAGCCCCATAGCGGGAGAGGGGCGAAATGAGCAGTTCTTC.

The J gene is TRBJ2-7, the V gene TRBV4-2; 13 nucleotides agree with TRBD2. Germline V gene data show CDR1 as LGHNA and CDR2 as YNFKEQ. The CDR3 length is 17 residues. V lost 4 bases and J lost 6; bases outside the gene matches: 12. The CDR3 reads CASSPLAGTSGEFEQYF. CDR3 DNA sequence: TGTGCCAGCAGCCCTCTAGCCGGGACTAGCGGGGAGTTCGAGCAGTACTTC.

This chain connects TRBV7-9 to TRBJ2-7, with 16 nucleotides matching TRBD2. CDR1 and CDR2 from the germline V gene are SEHNR and FQNEAQ (reference sequence). V was clipped by 1 base and J by 7 bases; unmatched bases: 7. CDR3 length: 17 residues. The CDR3 is CASSLGPGLAGGSEQYF. CDR3 DNA sequence: TGTGCCAGCAGCTTAGGTCCGGGACTAGCGGGAGGGTCGGAGCAGTACTTC. Complete variable domain (other parts from reference TRBV7-9 and TRBJ2-7): DTGVSQNPRHKITKRGQNVTFRCDPISEHNRLYWYRQTLGQGPEFLTYFQNEAQLEKSRLLSDRFSAERPKGSFSTLEIQRTEQGDSAMYLCASSLGPGLAGGSEQYFGPGTRLTVT.

The genes are TRBV28 and TRBJ1-2, with 8 bases aligning to TRBD1. Germline V gene sequence: CDR1 MDHEN, CDR2 SYDVKM. V shed 6 bases, J shed 7 bases, and the junction held 7 bases outside the gene matches. CDR3 length equals 13 residues. The CDR3 is CASSLQGAAGYTF. The CDR3 nucleotides are TGTGCCAGCAGCCTGCAGGGGGCGGCTGGCTACACCTTC.

The chain employs TRBV7-9 and TRBJ2-2; TRBD2 agrees at 13 bases. V lost 2 bases, J lost 3 bases, and 6 bases stayed unmatched. Germline V gene data show CDR1 as SEHNR and CDR2 as FQNEAQ (reference sequence). There are 18 residues in the CDR3. Here the CDR3 DNA reads TGTGCCAGCAGCTTAAGTAGGACTAGCGGGAGCGACACCGGGGAGCTGTTTTTT. Encoded protein: CASSLSRTSGSDTGELFF.

The chain joins TRBV7-2 to TRBJ2-1, with 8 bases matching TRBD2. V shed 5 bases, J shed 0 bases, and the junction held 15 bases outside the gene matches. Germline V gene lookup returns CDR1 SGHTA and CDR2 FQGNSA. This CDR3 is 19 amino acids long. The CDR3 coding sequence is TGTGCCAGCAGCGCGCCGGGACTAGGGTCCCAAAGCTCCTACAATGAGCAGTTCTTC. This codes for CASSAPGLGSQSSYNEQFF.

The chain combines TRBV7-3 with TRBJ1-1; the D gene is possibly TRBD1 (6 bases). V gave up 2 bases and J gave up 3 bases, with 25 bases separating them. Looked up from germline, CDR1 is SGHTA and CDR2 is FQGTGA. This CDR3 contains 19 residues. The DNA of the CDR3 is TGTGCCAGCAGCTTAGAGGGACACAGAGCCCGAGGGGCGGACACTGAAGCTTTCTTT. Encoded protein: CASSLEGHRARGADTEAFF.

The V and J genes are TRBV11-2 and TRBJ2-1; a weak D match, TRBD2 (5 bases). CDR3 length equals 14 residues. Germline V lookup: CDR1 SGHAT, CDR2 FQNNGV. Trimming stripped 5 bases from V and 9 bases from J, with 17 bases between. CDR3 sequence: CASSPGMVVSEQFF. DNA of the CDR3: TGTGCCAGCAGCCCGGGGATGGTAGTCAGTGAGCAGTTCTTC.

The rearrangement links TRBV6-1 to TRBJ2-7, with 9 bases that match TRBD1. Germline V gene sequence: CDR1 MNHNS, CDR2 SASEGT. This CDR3 contains 12 residues. The ends lost 11 bases at V and 6 bases at J; junction bases unmatched: 8. The CDR3 protein is CAARDRVSEQYF. Here the CDR3 DNA reads TGTGCCGCCCGGGACAGGGTATCCGAGCAGTACTTC.

V gene TRBV7-9 combines with J gene TRBJ2-1, with 7 bases lining up with TRBD2. CDR1 and CDR2 from the germline V gene are SEHNR and FQNEAQ (reference sequence). The length of the CDR3 is 16 residues. V was clipped by 5 bases and J by 5 bases; unmatched bases: 12. The CDR3 reads CASSLPLAGGHNEQFF. For the CDR3, the DNA is TGTGCCAGCAGCCTACCCTTAGCGGGTGGACACAATGAGCAGTTCTTC.

V is TRBV11-2 and J is TRBJ1-4; 11 positions match TRBD1. Germline CDR1 reads SGHAT; CDR2 reads FQNNGV. The CDR3 runs 14 residues. The J segment lost 7 bases and the V segment lost 6 bases, leaving 4 bases of the junction unmatched. CDR3 amino acids: CASRDRGQGEKLFF. The CDR3 bases are TGTGCCAGCAGGGACAGGGGGCAAGGTGAAAAACTGTTTTTT.

The chain recombines TRBV18 with TRBJ2-2, with D maybe TRBD2 (5 bases). Germline lookup yields CDR1 KGHSH and CDR2 LQKENI. V gave up 2 bases and J gave up 0 bases, with 19 bases separating them. There are 19 residues in the CDR3. The CDR3 is CASSPWGVLSGTNTGELFF. For the CDR3, the DNA is TGTGCCAGCTCACCATGGGGAGTTTTGAGCGGAACGAACACCGGGGAGCTGTTTTTT.

V is TRBV21-1 and J is TRBJ2-5; the table's D call of TRBD2 was not tested on the DNA. TRBV21-1 is a documented pseudogene. The CDR3 spans 17 residues. The CDR3 reads CASSKGASGGIGETQYF. CDR3 sequence (DNA): TGTGCCAGCAGCAAAGGAGCCTCGGGGGGGATCGGGGAGACCCAGTACTTC.

J is TRBJ1-5 and V is TRBV30; TRBD1 aligns across 8 bases. With 7 bases clipped from V and 5 bases from J, the junction kept 7 bases outside the gene matches. Germline V gene data show CDR1 as GTSNPN and CDR2 as SVGIG (reference sequence). This CDR3 is built from 13 residues. The CDR3 coding sequence is TGTGCCTTCTCACAGGGGGTCGATCAGCCCCAGCATTTT. This codes for CAFSQGVDQPQHF.

The chain carries TRBV5-1 and TRBJ2-2; 8 nucleotides align to TRBD1. The germline V gene encodes CDR1 SGHRS and CDR2 YFSETQ. Trimming cost V 2 bases and J 5 bases; bases outside gene matches: 11. The CDR3 totals 17 residues. CDR3 sequence (DNA): TGCGCCAGCAGCTTACCCATGACAGGGGACAGGACCGGGGAGCTGTTTTTT. Protein sequence: CASSLPMTGDRTGELFF.

CDR3 sequence (DNA): TGTGCCATCAGTGAGTCGGGTGAAAACATTCAGTACTTC. Translated, it gives CAISESGENIQYF. The V and J genes are TRBV10-3 and TRBJ2-4, with D unclear. Per the germline V gene, CDR1 is ENHRY and CDR2 is SYGVKD. CDR3 length: 13 amino acids. Trimming removed 0 bases at V and 5 bases at J, with 5 bases between.

This clone was counted a few times. The chain combines TRBV18 with TRBJ2-7, with no clear D. The CDR3 has 12 amino acids. The germline V gene encodes CDR1 KGHSH and CDR2 LQKENI. V was trimmed by 2 bases and J by 8 bases, leaving 10 bases between them. The CDR3 nucleotides are TGTGCCAGCTCACCAGGCCACGGTCAGCAGTACTTC. Its protein product is CASSPGHGQQYF.

The rearrangement uses TRBV2 and TRBJ2-1, with D tentatively TRBD1 or TRBD2 (6 bases each). The CDR3 is 16 amino acids. V was shortened by 0 bases and J by 5 bases, with 14 bases between the two germline ends. CDR1 and CDR2 (germline): SNHLY, FYNNEI. For the CDR3, the DNA is TGTGCCAGCAGTGAAGCCGGAGGGGGGCCGGACAATGAGCAGTTCTTC. It codes for CASSEAGGGPDNEQFF.

V and J are TRBV11-2 and TRBJ1-5; 7 nucleotides line up with TRBD1. Per germline, CDR1 SGHAT and CDR2 FQNNGV. The CDR3 sequence is 15 residues long. J lost 2 bases, V lost 5 bases, and 6 bases had no gene match. Here the CDR3 DNA reads TGTGCCAGCAGCCCAACAGGGGTTCGCAATCAGCCCCAGCATTTT. Protein sequence: CASSPTGVRNQPQHF.

This clone was counted a single time. The genes are TRBV7-2 and TRBJ2-7; 7 nucleotides line up with TRBD1. CDR3 length equals 16 residues. Germline CDR1 is SGHTA and CDR2 is FQGNSA. V lost 5 bases, J lost 0 bases, and 10 bases stayed unmatched. The CDR3 region has the DNA TGTGCCAGCAGCGCTAAGGGACAGAGAATCTCCTACGAGCAGTACTTC. This sequence encodes CASSAKGQRISYEQYF.

The chain joins TRBV2 to TRBJ2-7; 15 bases are a match to TRBD2. The CDR3 sequence is 14 residues long. Looked up from germline, CDR1 is SNHLY and CDR2 is FYNNEI. V lost 6 bases, J lost 6 bases, and 3 bases stayed unmatched. The CDR3 loop is CASRGLAGGREQYF. In nucleotides, the CDR3 is TGTGCCAGCAGAGGACTAGCGGGAGGGCGCGAGCAGTACTTC.

The V and J genes are TRBV13 and TRBJ2-7, with TRBD1 matching over 9 bases. CDR3 length: 15 amino acids. Per the germline V gene, CDR1 is PRHDT and CDR2 is FYEKMQ (reference sequence). The ends lost 7 bases at V and 2 bases at J; junction bases unmatched: 9. CDR3 coding DNA: TGTGCCAGCACGCAAAGCCGGGACAGGGCCTACGAGCAGTACTTC. Protein sequence: CASTQSRDRAYEQYF.

The chain employs TRBV6-1 and TRBJ1-5; D is perhaps TRBD1 (6 bases). The CDR3 spans 15 residues. Germline V gives CDR1 MNHNS, CDR2 SASEGT. V was trimmed by 2 bases and J by 2 bases, leaving 10 bases between them. CDR3 sequence: CASSESGARNQPQHF. CDR3 bases: TGTGCCAGCAGTGAATCAGGGGCGCGCAATCAGCCCCAGCATTTT.

The chain joins TRBV5-1 to TRBJ1-1; D is possibly TRBD1 (5 bases). The length of the CDR3 is 14 residues. V lost 1 base, J lost 1 base, and 8 bases lay in between. CDR1 is SGHRS, CDR2 YFSETQ, per germline. DNA for the CDR3: TGCGCCAGCAGCTTGCCGGGGACGAACACTGAAGCTTTCTTT. It yields the protein CASSLPGTNTEAFF.

The chain is built from TRBV5-4 and TRBJ2-5; 7 nucleotides line up with TRBD2. From germline, CDR1 is SGHNT and CDR2 YYREEE (reference sequence). The CDR3 spans 15 residues. V trimming: 2 bases; J trimming: 5 bases; junction bases outside the gene matches: 9. This CDR3 reads CASSFEAGSGETQYF. Here the CDR3 DNA reads TGTGCCAGCAGCTTTGAAGCGGGGAGTGGCGAGACCCAGTACTTC.

The J gene is TRBJ1-5, the V gene TRBV5-1; D remains unclear. Trimming took off 4 bases at V and 6 bases at J, with 14 bases between the two ends. This CDR3 is built from 14 residues. Germline V gives CDR1 SGHRS, CDR2 YFSETQ. The CDR3 spells CASSPSGGGQPQHF. Written as DNA, the CDR3 is TGCGCCAGCAGCCCCTCGGGCGGAGGTCAGCCCCAGCATTTT. Variable domain in full (rest from reference TRBV5-1 and TRBJ1-5): KAGVTQTPRYLIKTRGQQVTLSCSPISGHRSVSWYQQTPGQGLQFLFEYFSETQRNKGNFPGRFSGRQFSNSRSEMNVSTLELGDSALYLCASSPSGGGQPQHFGDGTRLSIL.